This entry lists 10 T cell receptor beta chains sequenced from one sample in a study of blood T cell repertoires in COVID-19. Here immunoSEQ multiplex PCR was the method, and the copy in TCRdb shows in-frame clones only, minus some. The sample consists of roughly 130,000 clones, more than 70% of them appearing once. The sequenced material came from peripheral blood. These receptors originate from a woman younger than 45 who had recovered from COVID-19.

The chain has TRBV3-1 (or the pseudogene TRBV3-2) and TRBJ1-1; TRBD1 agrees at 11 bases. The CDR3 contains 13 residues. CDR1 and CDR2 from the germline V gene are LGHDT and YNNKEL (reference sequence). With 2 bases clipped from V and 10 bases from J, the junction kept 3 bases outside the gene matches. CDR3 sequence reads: CASSQRTGGRAFF. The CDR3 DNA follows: TGTGCCAGCAGCCAACGGACAGGGGGCCGAGCTTTCTTT.

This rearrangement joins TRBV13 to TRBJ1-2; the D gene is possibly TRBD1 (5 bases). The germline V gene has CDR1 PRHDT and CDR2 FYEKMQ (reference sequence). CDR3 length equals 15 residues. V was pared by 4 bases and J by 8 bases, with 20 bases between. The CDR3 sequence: CASSSLGGARGGYTF. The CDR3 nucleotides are TGTGCCAGCAGCTCCCTAGGAGGGGCGCGAGGCGGCTACACCTTC. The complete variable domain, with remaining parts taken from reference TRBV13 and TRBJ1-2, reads AAGVIQSPRHLIKEKRETATLKCYPIPRHDTVYWYQQGPGQDPQFLISFYEKMQSDKGSIPDRFSAQQFSDYHSELNMSSLELGDSALYFCASSSLGGARGGYTFGSGTRLTVV.

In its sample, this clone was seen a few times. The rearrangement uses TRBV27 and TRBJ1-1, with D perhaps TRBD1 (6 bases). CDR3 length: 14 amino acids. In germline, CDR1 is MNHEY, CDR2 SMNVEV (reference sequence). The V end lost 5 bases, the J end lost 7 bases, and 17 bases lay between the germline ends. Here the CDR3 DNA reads TGTGCCAGCAGTATAAACAGGGATGCCGGTGAAGCTTTCTTT. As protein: CASSINRDAGEAFF.

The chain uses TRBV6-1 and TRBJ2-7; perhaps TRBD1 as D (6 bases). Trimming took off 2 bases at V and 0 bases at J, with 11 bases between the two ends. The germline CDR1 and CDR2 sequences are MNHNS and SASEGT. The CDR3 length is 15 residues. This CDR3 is CASSERGTASYEQYF. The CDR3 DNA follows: TGTGCCAGCAGTGAAAGGGGGACCGCCTCCTACGAGCAGTACTTC.

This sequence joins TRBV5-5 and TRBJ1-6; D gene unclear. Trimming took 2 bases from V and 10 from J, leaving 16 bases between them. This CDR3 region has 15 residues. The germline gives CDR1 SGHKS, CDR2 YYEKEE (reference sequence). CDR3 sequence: CASSLVEGSTSPLHF. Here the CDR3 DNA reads TGTGCCAGCAGCTTAGTTGAGGGATCTACCTCACCCCTCCACTTT.

The CDR3 spells CASSLKFFTGGAFGTEAFF. The CDR3 coding sequence is TGTGCCAGCAGCTTAAAATTTTTCACAGGGGGCGCGTTCGGTACTGAAGCTTTCTTT. The chain couples TRBV7-2 to TRBJ1-1; 9 bases are a match to TRBD1. Unmatched junction bases numbered 18, after V lost 2 bases and J lost 5 bases. The CDR3 totals 19 residues. From germline, CDR1 is SGHTA and CDR2 FQGNSA.

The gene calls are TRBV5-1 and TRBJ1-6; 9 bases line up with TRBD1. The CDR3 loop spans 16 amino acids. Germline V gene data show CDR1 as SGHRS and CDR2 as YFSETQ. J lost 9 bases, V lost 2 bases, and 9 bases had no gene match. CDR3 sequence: CASSLQGASDSSPLHF. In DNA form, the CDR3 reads TGCGCCAGCAGCTTACAGGGGGCCTCGGATAGTTCACCCCTCCACTTT. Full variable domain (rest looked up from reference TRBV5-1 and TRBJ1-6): KAGVTQTPRYLIKTRGQQVTLSCSPISGHRSVSWYQQTPGQGLQFLFEYFSETQRNKGNFPGRFSGRQFSNSRSEMNVSTLELGDSALYLCASSLQGASDSSPLHFGNGTRLTVT.

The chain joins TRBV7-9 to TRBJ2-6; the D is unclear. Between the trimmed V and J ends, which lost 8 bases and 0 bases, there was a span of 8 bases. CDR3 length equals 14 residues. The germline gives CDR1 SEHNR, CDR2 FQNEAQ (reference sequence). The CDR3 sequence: CASAALSGANVLTF. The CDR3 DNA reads TGTGCCAGCGCCGCGCTCTCTGGGGCCAACGTCCTGACTTTC.

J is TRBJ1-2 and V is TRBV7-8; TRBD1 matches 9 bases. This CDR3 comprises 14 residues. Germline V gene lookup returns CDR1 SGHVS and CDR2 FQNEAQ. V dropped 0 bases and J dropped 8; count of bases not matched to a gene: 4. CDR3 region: CASSLATGGRGYTF. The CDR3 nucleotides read TGTGCCAGCAGCTTAGCCACAGGGGGCCGAGGCTACACCTTC. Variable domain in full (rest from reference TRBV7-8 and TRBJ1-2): GAGVSQSPRYKVAKRGQDVALRCDPISGHVSLFWYQQALGQGPEFLTYFQNEAQLDKSGLPSDRFFAERPEGSVSTLKIQRTQQEDSAVYLCASSLATGGRGYTFGSGTRLTVV.

The CDR3 sequence: CASSPPNMNTEAFF. The CDR3 bases are TGTGCCAGCTCACCCCCAAACATGAACACTGAAGCTTTCTTT. The chain recombines TRBV18 with TRBJ1-1; D not certain. The CDR3 consists of 14 residues. V gave up 3 bases and J gave up 0 bases, with 8 bases separating them. Germline loops: CDR1 KGHSH, CDR2 LQKENI.